This T cell receptor beta chain was recovered during a study of Graves' ophthalmopathy and Graves' hyperthyroidism. Points from the study as a whole: Thyroid clonotypes that were expanded above 0.001 frequency mostly also appeared in blood.

Researchers took RNA transcripts and amplified TCR beta CDR3 regions from them. Amplification began with first-round RT-PCR using HTBI primers, then second-round multiplex PCR was performed. MiXCR, applied by TCRdb to the multiplex PCR reads, yields one record per CDR3 protein. Of some 370,000 distinct CDR3 sequences listed, roughly 17% were seen once; the top ten hold roughly 2.6%. In the case of this clonotype: The antigen is not known.

Stable hyperthyroidism meant no progression to ophthalmopathy within 18 months of follow-up. PBMCs were isolated from an approximately 10 ml sample of fresh peripheral blood. Germline lookup yields CDR1 MDHEN and CDR2 SYDVKM. Trimming at V came to 3 bases and at J to 2 bases, leaving 10 bases not matched to a gene. The CDR3 consists of 17 residues. This TCR derives from an adult woman with stable Graves' hyperthyroidism. The chain links TRBV28 to TRBJ2-7; 10 bases line up with TRBD1. Sequences were obtained from peripheral blood. Here the CDR3 DNA reads TGTGCCAGCAGTTTGGGACAGGGGCGTACAGGCGCCTACGAGCAGTACTTC. Translated, it gives CASSLGQGRTGAYEQYF.